These 20 T cell receptor beta chains were all obtained from the same sample, sequenced in a study of blood T cell repertoires in COVID-19. Only in-frame clones appear in the TCRdb table, and some are missing; sequencing was by immunoSEQ multiplex PCR. The data show under 200,000 clones, roughly 80% seen once. The sample was PBMCs or T cells enriched from blood (not recorded which). The source is a woman aged 40 to 50 with acute COVID-19.

The chain is built from TRBV10-3 and TRBJ2-3, with TRBD2 matching 15 bases. The CDR3 has 18 residues. Germline V gene sequence: CDR1 ENHRY, CDR2 SYGVKD. With 6 bases clipped from V and 0 bases from J, the junction kept 7 bases outside the gene matches. CDR3 sequence (DNA): TGTGCCATCAGAGGGACTAGCGGGAGGAGTAGCAGCACAGATACGCAGTATTTT. This translates into CAIRGTSGRSSSTDTQYF.

A remark on this clone: Germline and junction disagree at one end, which may indicate a read error. V is TRBV7-2 and J is TRBJ2-6, with 8 bases fitting TRBD1. The CDR3 extends over 19 amino acids. Per the germline V gene, CDR1 is SGHTA and CDR2 is FQGNSA. CDR3 region: CASSLVRTGFLFGANVPTF. Written as DNA, the CDR3 is TGTGCCAGCAGCTTAGTAAGGACAGGGTTTCTGTTTGGGGCCAACGTCCCGACTTTC.

CDR3 sequence (DNA): TGTGCCAGTAGTGTATTACAGGGGATGAACACTGAAGCTTTCTTT. As protein: CASSVLQGMNTEAFF. The rearrangement joins TRBV19 to TRBJ1-1, with 7 bases lining up with TRBD1. The J segment lost 0 bases and the V segment lost 5 bases, leaving 6 bases of the junction unmatched. Germline values: CDR1 LNHDA, CDR2 SQIVND (reference sequence). There are 15 residues in the CDR3.

This chain joins TRBV5-1 and TRBJ2-3, with 7 bases that match TRBD1. V gave up 0 bases and J gave up 4 bases; unmatched junction bases: 5. Germline CDR1 is SGHRS and CDR2 is YFSETQ. CDR3 length: 15 residues. CDR3 amino acids: CASSLDRQGADTQYF. CDR3 DNA: TGCGCCAGCAGCTTGGATCGGCAGGGGGCAGATACGCAGTATTTT.

This clone was detected once. The rearrangement joins TRBV5-4 to TRBJ2-2; 8 nucleotides match TRBD1. J was trimmed by 4 bases and V by 4 bases; bases with no gene match: 6. Per germline, CDR1 SGHNT and CDR2 YYREEE (reference sequence). The CDR3 contains 15 residues. CDR3 amino acids: CASSPGTGPTGELFF. In DNA, the CDR3 is TGTGCCAGCAGCCCCGGGACAGGACCCACCGGGGAGCTGTTTTTT.

The rearrangement joins TRBV5-1 to TRBJ2-3; D may be TRBD1 (8 bases). The V gene lost 0 bases and the J gene lost 0 bases, with 17 bases spanning the gap. This CDR3 comprises 18 residues. CDR1 is SGHRS, CDR2 YFSETQ, per germline. CDR3 in amino acids: CASSLGQGLAASTDTQYF. The CDR3 DNA reads as TGCGCCAGCAGCTTGGGACAGGGGCTAGCGGCAAGCACAGATACGCAGTATTTT.

This chain uses TRBV3-1 (or the pseudogene TRBV3-2) with TRBJ1-2; TRBD1 matches 7 bases. This CDR3 spans 15 amino acids. Unmatched junction bases numbered 6, after V lost 1 base and J lost 4 bases. CDR1 and CDR2 from the germline V gene are LGHDT and YNNKEL (reference sequence). The CDR3 here is CASSQGRGRRYGYTF. CDR3 in DNA: TGTGCCAGCAGCCAAGGAAGGGGGCGGCGCTATGGCTACACCTTC.

This chain connects TRBV6-4 to TRBJ2-3; TRBD2 matches at 9 bases. There are 15 residues in the CDR3. With V trimmed by 3 bases and J by 6 bases, 7 bases remained unmatched. The germline V gene encodes CDR1 MRHNA and CDR2 SNTAGT. CDR3 sequence (DNA): TGTGCCAGCAGTGAGATAGCGGGAGAGTGGGATACGCAGTATTTT. Its translation: CASSEIAGEWDTQYF.

The genes are TRBV12-3 or TRBV12-4 and TRBJ2-3; D is ambiguous. V lost 3 bases to trimming and J lost 3 bases, with 7 bases between them. The CDR3 has 13 amino acids. The CDR3 here is CASSFGSTDTQYF. DNA of the CDR3: TGTGCCAGCAGTTTCGGTTCTACAGATACGCAGTATTTT.

In its sample, this clone was seen a few times. The chain joins TRBV19 to TRBJ2-3; D possibly corresponds to TRBD2 (6 bases). The V gene's germline CDR1 is LNHDA and CDR2 SQIVND (reference sequence). The CDR3 runs to 16 residues. V was pared by 2 bases and J by 0 bases, with 12 bases between. CDR3 region: CASSIIGTASTDTQYF. CDR3 nucleotide sequence: TGTGCCAGTAGTATAATTGGGACTGCTAGCACAGATACGCAGTATTTT.

The rearrangement links TRBV11-1 to TRBJ1-1; no definite D call. The CDR3 contains 13 residues. Germline CDR1 and CDR2: SGHAT and FQDESV (reference sequence). Trimming stripped 4 bases from V and 1 base from J, with 7 bases between. The CDR3 spells CASSWSPNTEAFF. The CDR3 DNA is TGTGCCAGCAGCTGGAGCCCGAACACTGAAGCTTTCTTT.

With respect to this clone: In the same sample, other DNA sequences code for this CDR3. The chain combines TRBV6-1 with TRBJ2-3; a weak D match, TRBD2 (5 bases). With 0 bases removed from V and 3 bases from J, the gap between germline ends came to 7 bases. The CDR3 has 14 residues. In germline, CDR1 is MNHNS, CDR2 SASEGT. The CDR3 nucleotides are TGTGCCAGCAGTGAAGCACGGAGGACAGATACGCAGTATTTT. Its translation: CASSEARRTDTQYF.

The chain joins TRBV28 to TRBJ2-5; 9 nucleotides agree with TRBD2. This CDR3 is built from 17 residues. Per germline, CDR1 MDHEN and CDR2 SYDVKM. V dropped 2 bases and J dropped 5; count of bases not matched to a gene: 12. CDR3 in amino acids: CASSLATGGRARETQYF. The CDR3 bases are TGTGCCAGCAGTTTAGCCACGGGCGGGAGGGCCCGGGAGACCCAGTACTTC.

V usage is TRBV3-1 (or the pseudogene TRBV3-2) and J usage is TRBJ2-2, with TRBD2 matching 10 bases. Trimming removed 0 bases from V and 7 bases from J; junction bases left unmatched: 8. Germline V gene sequence: CDR1 LGHDT, CDR2 YNNKEL (reference sequence). The CDR3 has 17 residues. The CDR3 protein is CASSQDQASGSGGELFF. The CDR3 DNA follows: TGTGCCAGCAGCCAAGATCAGGCTAGCGGGAGTGGCGGGGAGCTGTTTTTT.

The rearrangement uses TRBV19 and TRBJ2-1, with 9 bases lining up with TRBD2. The ends lost 4 bases at V and 5 bases at J; junction bases unmatched: 6. This CDR3 comprises 15 residues. Looked up from germline, CDR1 is LNHDA and CDR2 is SQIVND (reference sequence). Written as DNA, the CDR3 is TGTGCCAGTAGTAAGGGCGCTAGCGGGAACAATGAGCAGTTCTTC. Translated: CASSKGASGNNEQFF.

The chain links TRBV5-1 to TRBJ2-5; the match to TRBD2 covers 7 bases. The V gene end was trimmed by 0 bases and the J gene end by 5 bases; junction bases not matched to a gene: 4. Germline loops: CDR1 SGHRS, CDR2 YFSETQ. The CDR3 consists of 14 residues. The CDR3 sequence is CASSLDGRTETQYF. The CDR3 nucleotides are TGCGCCAGCAGCTTGGACGGGAGGACTGAGACCCAGTACTTC.

This chain uses TRBV5-1 with TRBJ2-1, with TRBD2 matching 12 bases. The CDR3 length is 17 residues. The V gene end was trimmed by 4 bases and the J gene end by 1 base; junction bases not matched to a gene: 6. CDR1 SGHRS and CDR2 YFSETQ come from the germline V gene. The CDR3 region has the DNA TGCGCCAGCAGCAATCGGACTAGCGGGGCATCCTACAATGAGCAGTTCTTC. Translated: CASSNRTSGASYNEQFF.

V gene TRBV5-4 combines with J gene TRBJ2-3, with 7 bases lining up with TRBD2. V shed 0 bases, J shed 4 bases, and the junction held 8 bases outside the gene matches. Looked up from germline, CDR1 is SGHNT and CDR2 is YYREEE (reference sequence). CDR3 length equals 16 residues. The CDR3 region is CASSLGAGASPDTQYF. CDR3 nucleotide sequence: TGTGCCAGCAGCTTGGGGGCGGGAGCCTCCCCAGATACGCAGTATTTT.

This sequence joins TRBV5-4 and TRBJ2-1, with 10 bases that match TRBD1. This CDR3 has 14 residues. Germline lookup yields CDR1 SGHNT and CDR2 YYREEE (reference sequence). V lost 4 bases to trimming and J lost 7 bases; unmatched junction nucleotides: 5. In DNA, the CDR3 is TGTGCCAGCAGCGCGAGGACAGGGGGGAATGAGCAGTTCTTC. Its protein is CASSARTGGNEQFF.

V is TRBV19 and J is TRBJ1-2, with D possibly being TRBD1 (6 bases). CDR1 is LNHDA, CDR2 SQIVND, per germline (reference sequence). The CDR3 spans 18 residues. Trimming took off 5 bases at V and 1 base at J, with 23 bases between the two ends. The CDR3 here is CASSLHLRGLRLNYGYTF. CDR3 in DNA: TGTGCCAGTAGTCTTCATCTCAGGGGATTACGGCTTAACTATGGCTACACCTTC.